This record looks at one TCR beta chain sequence and its context. The data stem from a study of blood T cell repertoires in COVID-19. Study-wide background: COVID-19 samples from acute and convalescent phases originated in the United States, Italy and Spain. Sample material is recorded as cDNA or gDNA derived from T cells, B-cell-depleted T cells, or PBMCs.

Patients of the Seattle cohort, enrolled during active infection, were followed longitudinally. V was cut by 0 bases and J by 7 bases, with 14 bases left in between. CDR1 and CDR2 (germline): SGHDT, YYEEEE. The CDR3 is 15 residues long. Original processing notes: Reference gene primers were amplified, and this amplification served to estimate nucleated cell counts. Using immunoSEQ multiplex PCR, the repertoire was profiled, and TCRdb retains in-frame clones only, with some absent. V and J calls and clone size come straight from that table; D and trimming were deduced from the DNA. Among about 250,000 clones listed, about nine tenths were seen once.

This clonotype originated in a young man with COVID-19, enrolled during active disease. The gene calls are TRBV5-6 and TRBJ2-1, with a weak D call TRBD2 (5 bases). Specimen: peripheral blood. The CDR3 DNA reads TGTGCCAGCAGCTTGGGACTTCTGCCGGGGAATGAGCAGTTCTTC. Residues: CASSLGLLPGNEQFF.